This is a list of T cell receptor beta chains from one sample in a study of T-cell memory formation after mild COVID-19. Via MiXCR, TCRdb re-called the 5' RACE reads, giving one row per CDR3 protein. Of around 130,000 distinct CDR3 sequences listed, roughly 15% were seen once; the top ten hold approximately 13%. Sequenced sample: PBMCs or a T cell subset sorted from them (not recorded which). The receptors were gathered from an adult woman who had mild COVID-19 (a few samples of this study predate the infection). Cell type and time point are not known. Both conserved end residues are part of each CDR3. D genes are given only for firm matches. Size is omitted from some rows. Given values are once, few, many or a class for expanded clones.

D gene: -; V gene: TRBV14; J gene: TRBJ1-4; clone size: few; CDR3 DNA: TGTGCCAGCAGCCGGGATGCAACTAATGAAAAACTGTTTTTT; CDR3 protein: CASSRDATNEKLFF
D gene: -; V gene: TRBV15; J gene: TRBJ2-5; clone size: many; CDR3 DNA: TGTGCCACCAGCAGAGACCCAGGCTACCAAGAGACCCAGTACTTC; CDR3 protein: CATSRDPGYQETQYF
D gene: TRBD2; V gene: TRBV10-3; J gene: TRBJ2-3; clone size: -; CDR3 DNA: TGTGCCATCAGTGAAAGGCTAGCGGATACAGATACGCAGTATTTT; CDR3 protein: CAISERLADTDTQYF
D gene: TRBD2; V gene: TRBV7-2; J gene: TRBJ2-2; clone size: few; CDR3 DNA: TGTGCCAGCAGCTTGGCGGGACTAAACACCGGGGAGCTGTTTTTT; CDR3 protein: CASSLAGLNTGELFF
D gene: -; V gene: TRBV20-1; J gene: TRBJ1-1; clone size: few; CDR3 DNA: TGCAGTGCTCGAGCCGGGGCCACAGGTGAGAACACTGAAGCTTTCTTT; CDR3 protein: CSARAGATGENTEAFF
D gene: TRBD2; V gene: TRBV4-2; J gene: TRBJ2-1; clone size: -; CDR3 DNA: TGTGCCAGCAGCCAAGCCCCAGCCGGGACTAGCGGACACAATGAGCAGTTCTTC; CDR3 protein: CASSQAPAGTSGHNEQFF
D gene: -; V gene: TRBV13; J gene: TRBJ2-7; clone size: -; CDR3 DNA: TGTGCCAGCACCCTAAACCTAGGAGAGCAGTACTTC; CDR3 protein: CASTLNLGEQYF
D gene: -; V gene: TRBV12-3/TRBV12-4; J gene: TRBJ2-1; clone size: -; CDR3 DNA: TGTGCCGACGTGGTGGCATACAATGAGCAGTTCTTC; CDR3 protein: CADVVAYNEQFF
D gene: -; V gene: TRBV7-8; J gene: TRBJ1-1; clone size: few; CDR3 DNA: TGTGCCAGCAGTTTTGAGAACACTGAAGCTTTCTTT; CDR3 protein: CASSFENTEAFF
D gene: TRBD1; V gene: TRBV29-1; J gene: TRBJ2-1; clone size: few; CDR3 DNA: TGCAGCGCTTCGGACAGGGAAGCCAGTGAGCAGTTCTTC; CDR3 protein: CSASDREASEQFF
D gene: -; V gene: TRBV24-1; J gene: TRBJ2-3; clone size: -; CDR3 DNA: TGTGCCACCAGTGATTCGACGGGTCGGAGGACAGATACGCAGTATTTT; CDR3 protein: CATSDSTGRRTDTQYF
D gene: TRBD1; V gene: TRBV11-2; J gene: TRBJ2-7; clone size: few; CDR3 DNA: TGTGCCAGCAGCTTAGTCCCAGGGGACAGCTCCTACGAGCAGTACTTC; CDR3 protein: CASSLVPGDSSYEQYF
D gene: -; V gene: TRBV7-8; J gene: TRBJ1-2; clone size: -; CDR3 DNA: TGTGCCAGCAGCTCGTCCGCGAACCCTAACTATGGCTACACCTTC; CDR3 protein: CASSSSANPNYGYTF
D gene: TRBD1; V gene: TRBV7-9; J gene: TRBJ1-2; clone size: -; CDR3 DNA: TGTGCCAGCAGCCAAACAGGGGGCTATGGCTACACCTTC; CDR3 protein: CASSQTGGYGYTF